This T cell receptor (beta chain) comes out of a study of shared T cell receptors in the human thymus. This clone showed up just a few times. Germline V gene lookup returns CDR1 SGHTS and CDR2 YDEGEE. The CDR3 loop spans 16 amino acids. V was pared by 2 bases and J by 0 bases, with 14 bases between. Repertoires were generated with immunoSEQ multiplex PCR, while TCRdb's copy carries only in-frame clones and drops some. The sample has about 660,000 clones, more than 75% seen once. Separately, the same data were catalogued under a study of human thymus T cells. This second study notes: Resections obtained during corrective heart surgery supplied the thymus tissue. Thymic as well as blood repertoires seemed to favor certain V and J genes unevenly. The related literature has documented a marked overlap of thymic repertoires among unrelated individuals.

Material for sequencing was thymocytes. This receptor was taken from a boy under two years old with a congenital heart defect. The chain combines TRBV5-8 with TRBJ1-2, with D tentatively TRBD1 (5 bases). CDR3 residues: CASSFKDSRTNYGYTF. The DNA of the CDR3 is TGTGCCAGCAGCTTTAAAGACAGCCGAACTAACTATGGCTACACCTTC.